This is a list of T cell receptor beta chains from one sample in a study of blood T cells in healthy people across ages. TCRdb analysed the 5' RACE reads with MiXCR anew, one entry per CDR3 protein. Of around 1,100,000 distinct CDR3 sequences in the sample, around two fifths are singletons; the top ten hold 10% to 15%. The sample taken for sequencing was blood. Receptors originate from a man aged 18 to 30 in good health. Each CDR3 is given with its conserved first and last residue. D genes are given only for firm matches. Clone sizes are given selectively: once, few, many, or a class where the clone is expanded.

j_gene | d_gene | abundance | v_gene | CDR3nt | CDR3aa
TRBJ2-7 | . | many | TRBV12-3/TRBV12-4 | TGTGCCAGCAGTCGGCCCGGTAGTTACGAGCAGTACTTC | CASSRPGSYEQYF
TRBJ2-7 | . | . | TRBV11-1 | TGTGCCAGCAGCAAGGATCGCTTAGGGGCTCCTAACGAGCAGTACTTC | CASSKDRLGAPNEQYF
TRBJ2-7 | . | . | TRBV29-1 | TGCAGCGTTGTGGTAGCAACCAACGAGCAGTACTTC | CSVVVATNEQYF
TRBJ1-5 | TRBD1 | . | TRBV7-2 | TGTGCCAGCAGCTTATTCTACAGGGGGGATCAGACCCAGCATTTT | CASSLFYRGDQTQHF
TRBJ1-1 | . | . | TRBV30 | TGTGCCTGGAGTGGGCCCCTGAACACTGAAGTTTTCTTT | CAWSGPLNTEVFF
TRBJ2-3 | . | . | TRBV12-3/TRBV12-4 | TGTGCCAGCAGTTTAGCGCAGGGAACCCCTAGCACAGATACGCAGTATTTT | CASSLAQGTPSTDTQYF
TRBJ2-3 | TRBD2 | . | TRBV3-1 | TGTGCCAGCAGCCAAGACCGAGGACTAGCGGGGGGCCGCGCAGATACGCAGTATTTT | CASSQDRGLAGGRADTQYF
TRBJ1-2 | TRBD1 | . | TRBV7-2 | TGTGCCAGCAGCTCCAGTCTTAGGGGGCAGAGTGATGGCTACACCTTC | CASSSSLRGQSDGYTF
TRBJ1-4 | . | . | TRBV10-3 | TGTGCCATCAGTGAAGACTGGTATAATGAAAAACTGTTTTTT | CAISEDWYNEKLFF
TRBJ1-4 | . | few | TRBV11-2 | TGTGCCAGCAGCTGGACGACTGGGGTTAATGAAAAACTGTTTTTT | CASSWTTGVNEKLFF
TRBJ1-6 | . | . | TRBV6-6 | TGTGCCAGCAGTTACGGGGTAGCGGCCCTCCACTTT | CASSYGVAALHF
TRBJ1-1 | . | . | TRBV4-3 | TGCGCCAGCAGCCAAGATAGGAGCTCTACCTATTCCATGAACACTGAAGCTTTCTTT | CASSQDRSSTYSMNTEAFF
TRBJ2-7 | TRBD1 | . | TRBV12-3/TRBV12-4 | TGTGCCAGCAGTCAAGCCGGGACAGGATCCTACGAGCAGTACTTC | CASSQAGTGSYEQYF
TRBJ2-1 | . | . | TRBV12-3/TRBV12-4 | TGTGCCAGCACCTTGGGCGGAAATGAGCAGTTCTTC | CASTLGGNEQFF
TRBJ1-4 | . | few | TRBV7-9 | TGTGCCAGCAGCTTAGAGGGAGGACTTCAGTTTTTT | CASSLEGGLQFF
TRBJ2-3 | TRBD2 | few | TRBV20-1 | TGCAGTGCTAGTCAGCAAGCGGGGAGCACAGATACGCAGTATTTT | CSASQQAGSTDTQYF
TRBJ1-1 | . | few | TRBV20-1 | TGCAGTGCACTAGGACACATGAACACTGAAGCTTTCTTT | CSALGHMNTEAFF
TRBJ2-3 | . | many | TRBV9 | TGTGCCAGCAGCCCTTGGGGCAGCGTAAACCTAGATACGCAGTATTTT | CASSPWGSVNLDTQYF
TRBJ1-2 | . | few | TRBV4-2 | TGTGCCAGCAGCCAAGATCCCACTCTCCGCGGCTATGGCTACACCTTC | CASSQDPTLRGYGYTF
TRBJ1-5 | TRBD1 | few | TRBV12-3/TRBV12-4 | TGTGCCAGCAGTTCCCAGGGGGTGGGAGGCAATCAGCCCCAGCATTTT | CASSSQGVGGNQPQHF
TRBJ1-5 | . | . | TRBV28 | TGTGCCAGCAGTTTACCAGGTCAGCCCCAGCATTTT | CASSLPGQPQHF
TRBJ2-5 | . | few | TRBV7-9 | TGTGCCAGCAGCCCGGGGTTATGGGAGACCCAGTACTTC | CASSPGLWETQYF
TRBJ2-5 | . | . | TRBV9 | TGTGCCAGCAGCGCGGGGAGACGGTCAGTCAATCAAGAGACCCAGTACTTC | CASSAGRRSVNQETQYF
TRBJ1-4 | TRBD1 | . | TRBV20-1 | TGCAGCCTACAGGGGGCTAATGAAAAACTGTTTTTT | CSLQGANEKLFF
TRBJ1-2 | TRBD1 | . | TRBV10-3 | TGTGCCATCAGTGAGGGACAGGAGGCATATAACTATGGCTACACCTTC | CAISEGQEAYNYGYTF
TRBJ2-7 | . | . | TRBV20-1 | TGCAGTGCTAGAGAGGGCAGGGGCTCCTACAATGAGCAGTACTTC | CSAREGRGSYNEQYF
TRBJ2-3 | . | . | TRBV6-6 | TGTGCCAGCAGTTACGTCGGCGGAACAGCAGATACGCAGTATTTT | CASSYVGGTADTQYF
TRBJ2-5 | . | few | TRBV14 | TGTGCCAGCAGCCAAGAGCAGGTCGGAAGCCAAGAGACCCAGTACTTC | CASSQEQVGSQETQYF
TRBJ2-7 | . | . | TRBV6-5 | TGTGCCAGTGGGGACAAGCCCTCCTACGAGCAGTACTTC | CASGDKPSYEQYF
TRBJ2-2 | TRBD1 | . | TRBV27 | TGTGCCAGCGGCCACGTGACAGGGTATCCCGGGGAGCTGTTTTTT | CASGHVTGYPGELFF
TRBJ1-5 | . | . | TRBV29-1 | TGCAGCGTTGAAAGGACAGAGGACCACCAGCCCCAGCATTTT | CSVERTEDHQPQHF
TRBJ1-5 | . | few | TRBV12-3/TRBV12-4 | TGTGCCAGCAGTTTAGCGTTAGTAGGGCATCAGCCCCAGCATTTT | CASSLALVGHQPQHF
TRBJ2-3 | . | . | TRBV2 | TGTGCCAGCAGTGATGAGGGGTTTAGCACAGACACGCAGTATTTT | CASSDEGFSTDTQYF
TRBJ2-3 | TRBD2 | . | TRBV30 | TGTGCCTGGAGTGAGGGCGGGAGGGTCACAGATACGCAGTATTTT | CAWSEGGRVTDTQYF
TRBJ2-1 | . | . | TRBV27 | TGTGCCAGCAGTCGCGGGACAGCCTCCTACAATGAGCAGTTCTTC | CASSRGTASYNEQFF
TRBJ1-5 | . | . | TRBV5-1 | TGCGCCAGCAGCTTGGGACAAAGGGGACAGCCCCAGCATTTT | CASSLGQRGQPQHF
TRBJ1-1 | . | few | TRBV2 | TGTGCCAGCAGTGGGCGGAGGAACACTGAAGCTTTCTTT | CASSGRRNTEAFF
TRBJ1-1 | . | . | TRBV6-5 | TGTGCCAGCAGCCCCATGGGGGACCTGAACACTGAAGCTTTCTTT | CASSPMGDLNTEAFF
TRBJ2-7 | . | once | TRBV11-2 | TGTGCCAGCAGCTTAGGAAGCTCCGGGGGCGAGCAGTACTTC | CASSLGSSGGEQYF
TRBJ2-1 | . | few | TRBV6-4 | TGTGCCAGCAGGGATCAGTTCAATGAGCAGTTCTTC | CASRDQFNEQFF
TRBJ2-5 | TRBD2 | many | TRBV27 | TGTGCCAGCAGACAATCTAGCGGGGGCCCCCAAGAGACCCAGTACTTC | CASRQSSGGPQETQYF
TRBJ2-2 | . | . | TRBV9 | TGTACCAGCAGCGTAGTGACCGGGGAGCTGTTTTTT | CTSSVVTGELFF
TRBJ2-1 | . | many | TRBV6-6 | TGTGCCAGCAGACGATTAGGCGGTTACAATGAGCAGTTCTTC | CASRRLGGYNEQFF
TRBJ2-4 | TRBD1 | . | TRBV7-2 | TGTGCCAGCAGCTTAGCGCATTTTCGTACAGGGGCGATGAACATTCAGTACTTC | CASSLAHFRTGAMNIQYF
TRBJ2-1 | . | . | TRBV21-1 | TGTGCCAGCAGCAAAGCCCCCCGGGACAGTAAAGTATCCCGAACCTACAATGAGCAGTTCTTC | CASSKAPRDSKVSRTYNEQFF
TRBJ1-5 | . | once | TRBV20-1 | TGCAGTGCTAGGAGGATGGCGGGAGGTAGAGCGGGCAATCAGCCCCAGCATTTT | CSARRMAGGRAGNQPQHF
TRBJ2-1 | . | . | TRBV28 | TGTGTCTCCCAAGGGGGGGCCCTGTACAGTGAGCAGTTCTTC | CVSQGGALYSEQFF
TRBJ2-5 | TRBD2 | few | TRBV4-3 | TGCGCCAGCAGCTCATCGCGGGGGGAACAAGAGACCCAGTACTTC | CASSSSRGEQETQYF
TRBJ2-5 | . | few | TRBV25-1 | TGTGCCAGCAGTGATATTAGGGGATTCGAGACCCAGTACTTC | CASSDIRGFETQYF
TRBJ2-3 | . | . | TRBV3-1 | TGTGCCAGCAGCCAAGATCCGGTTCCAGGGACAGATACGCAGTATTTT | CASSQDPVPGTDTQYF
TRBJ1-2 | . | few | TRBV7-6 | TGTGCCAGCAGCTTAGTGGCAGGTCTCGATGGCTACACCTTC | CASSLVAGLDGYTF
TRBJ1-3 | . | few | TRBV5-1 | TGCGCCAGCAGCTTGGACGGATTCTCTGGAAACACCATATATTTT | CASSLDGFSGNTIYF
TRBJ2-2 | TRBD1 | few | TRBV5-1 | TGCGCCAGCAGCTTGACAGGGGGCTTGTACACCGGGGAGCTGTTTTTT | CASSLTGGLYTGELFF
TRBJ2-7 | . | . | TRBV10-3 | TGTGCCATCAGTGGTGGGCTCTATGAGCAGTACTTC | CAISGGLYEQYF
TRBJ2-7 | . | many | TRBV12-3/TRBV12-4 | TGTGCCAGCAGTCCACGGGGCGAGCAGTACTTC | CASSPRGEQYF
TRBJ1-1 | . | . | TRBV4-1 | TGCGCCAGCAGCCGATCATCGACAGACGGGGTTTTCTTT | CASSRSSTDGVFF